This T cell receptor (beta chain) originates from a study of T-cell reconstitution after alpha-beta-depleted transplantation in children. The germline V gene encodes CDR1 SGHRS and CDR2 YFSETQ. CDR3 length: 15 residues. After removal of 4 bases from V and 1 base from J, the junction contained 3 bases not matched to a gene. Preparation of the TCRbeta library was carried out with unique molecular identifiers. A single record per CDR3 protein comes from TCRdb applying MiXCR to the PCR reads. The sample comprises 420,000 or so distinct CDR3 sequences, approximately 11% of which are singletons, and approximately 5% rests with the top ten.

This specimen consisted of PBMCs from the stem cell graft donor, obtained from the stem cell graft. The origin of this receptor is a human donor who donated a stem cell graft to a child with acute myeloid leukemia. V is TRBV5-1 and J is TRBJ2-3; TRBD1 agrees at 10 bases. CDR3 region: CASSAGTGGTDTQYF. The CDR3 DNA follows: TGCGCCAGCAGCGCCGGGACAGGGGGCACAGATACGCAGTATTTT. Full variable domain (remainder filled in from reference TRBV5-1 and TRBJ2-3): KAGVTQTPRYLIKTRGQQVTLSCSPISGHRSVSWYQQTPGQGLQFLFEYFSETQRNKGNFPGRFSGRQFSNSRSEMNVSTLELGDSALYLCASSAGTGGTDTQYFGPGTRLTVL.